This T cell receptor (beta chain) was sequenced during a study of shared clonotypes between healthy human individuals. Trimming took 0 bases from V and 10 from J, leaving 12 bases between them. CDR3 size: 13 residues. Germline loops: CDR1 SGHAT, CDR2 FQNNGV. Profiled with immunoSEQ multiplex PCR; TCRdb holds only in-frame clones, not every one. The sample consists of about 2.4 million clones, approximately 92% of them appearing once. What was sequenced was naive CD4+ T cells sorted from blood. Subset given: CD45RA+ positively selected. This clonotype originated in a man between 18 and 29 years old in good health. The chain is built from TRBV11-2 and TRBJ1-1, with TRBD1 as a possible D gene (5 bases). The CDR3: CASSLERGTGAFF. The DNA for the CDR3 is TGTGCCAGCAGCTTAGAAAGGGGTACCGGAGCTTTCTTT.